The next 9 T cell receptor beta chains were all read from a single sample in a study of OX40 agonist ivuxolimab in advanced cancers. Sequencing was performed with immunoSEQ multiplex PCR; in TCRdb, only in-frame clones are kept and a portion is missing. The sample lists 95,000 to 100,000 clones; roughly 80% were seen once. Sequencing was performed on CD4+ or CD8+ T cells sorted from blood, taken in a trial of the OX40 agonist ivuxolimab. These receptors were collected from an adult with an advanced solid tumor such as melanoma, head and neck, liver or kidney cancer.

V and J are TRBV28 and TRBJ2-5, with 10 bases fitting TRBD1. The CDR3 runs 15 residues. Looked up from germline, CDR1 is MDHEN and CDR2 is SYDVKM. V was pared by 8 bases and J by 10 bases, with 16 bases of the junction left unmatched. The CDR3 is CASVQAGTGVSVQYF. CDR3 nucleotides: TGTGCCAGCGTCCAAGCCGGGACAGGGGTTTCTGTCCAGTACTTC. Complete variable domain (other parts from reference TRBV28 and TRBJ2-5): DVKVTQSSRYLVKRTGEKVFLECVQDMDHENMFWYRQDPGLGLRLIYFSYDVKMKEKGDIPEGYSVSREKKERFSLILESASTNQTSMYLCASVQAGTGVSVQYFGPGTRLLVL.

The gene calls are TRBV5-5 and TRBJ1-3; TRBD1 agrees at 8 bases. V was pared by 0 bases and J by 7 bases, with 6 bases of the junction left unmatched. This CDR3 is built from 15 residues. The V gene's germline CDR1 is SGHKS and CDR2 YYEKEE (reference sequence). CDR3 residues: CASSLGQGRWNTIYF. The CDR3 DNA is TGTGCCAGCAGCTTGGGACAGGGGAGATGGAACACCATATATTTT. Full variable domain (missing parts from reference TRBV5-5 and TRBJ1-3): DAGVTQSPTHLIKTRGQQVTLRCSPISGHKSVSWYQQVLGQGPQFIFQYYEKEERGRGNFPDRFSARQFPNYSSELNVNALLLGDSALYLCASSLGQGRWNTIYFGEGSWLTVV.

This clone was counted between two and nine times. The CDR3 spells CASSLWVLDGGYTF. The CDR3 DNA is TGCGCCAGCAGCCTTTGGGTTCTGGATGGAGGCTACACCTTC. The V and J genes are TRBV4-1 and TRBJ1-2; no definite D call. This CDR3 has 14 amino acids. Between the trimmed V and J ends, which lost 4 bases and 8 bases, there was a span of 17 bases. Germline CDR1 reads MGHRA; CDR2 reads YSYEKL.

V usage is TRBV11-2 and J usage is TRBJ2-2; D is undetermined. The V end lost 4 bases, the J end lost 4 bases, and 10 bases lay between the germline ends. Germline V gene sequence: CDR1 SGHAT, CDR2 FQNNGV. The CDR3 length is 14 residues. CDR3 sequence reads: CASSYNRATGELFF. Here the CDR3 DNA reads TGTGCCAGCAGCTATAACAGAGCCACCGGGGAGCTGTTTTTT. The full variable domain, with the rest looked up from reference TRBV11-2 and TRBJ2-2, is EAGVAQSPRYKIIEKRQSVAFWCNPISGHATLYWYQQILGQGPKLLIQFQNNGVVDDSQLPKDRFSAERLKGVDSTLKIQPAKLEDSAVYLCASSYNRATGELFFGEGSRLTVL.

The CDR3 nucleotides are TGTGCCAGCAGCTTGGAGGCTGGGGCCAACGTCCTGACTTTC. It is translated as CASSLEAGANVLTF. The V and J genes are TRBV5-6 and TRBJ2-6; D gene uncertain. This CDR3 spans 14 amino acids. Trimming left V 0 bases short and J 2 bases short, with 3 bases between. Germline V gives CDR1 SGHDT, CDR2 YYEEEE.

The chain is built from TRBV4-3 and TRBJ2-3; D not certain. This CDR3 has 12 amino acids. The ends were cut back, 4 bases at V and 5 bases at J, with 7 bases in the middle. Germline V gene sequence: CDR1 LGHNA, CDR2 YSLEER. The CDR3 DNA is TGCGCCAGCAGCCTCTACCGAGATACGCAGTATTTT. This encodes CASSLYRDTQYF.

The rearrangement uses TRBV6-1 and TRBJ2-1, with D uncertain. The V gene's germline CDR1 is MNHNS and CDR2 SASEGT. The CDR3 extends over 14 amino acids. V was shortened by 5 bases and J by 5 bases, with 13 bases between the two germline ends. This CDR3 reads CASSRGPRHNEQFF. CDR3 nucleotides: TGTGCCAGCAGTCGTGGCCCCCGGCACAATGAGCAGTTCTTC.

The chain's CDR3 is CASSQQTGQETQYF. As DNA, the CDR3 is TGTGCCAGCAGCCAACAGACAGGGCAAGAGACCCAGTACTTC. The chain couples TRBV7-2 to TRBJ2-5, with TRBD1 matching over 7 bases. Trimming removed 5 bases from V and 2 bases from J; junction bases left unmatched: 5. Germline V gene sequence: CDR1 SGHTA, CDR2 FQGNSA. The CDR3 has 14 amino acids.

This chain links TRBV11-3 with TRBJ1-1; no clear D gene. This CDR3 contains 13 residues. V dropped 4 bases and J dropped 3 bases, with 9 bases sitting between them. Germline V gene data show CDR1 as SGHNT and CDR2 as YENEEA. The CDR3 bases are TGTGCCAGCAGCTCTAGGCAGTACACTGAAGCTTTCTTT. Amino acids: CASSSRQYTEAFF.